These 20 T cell receptor beta chains share one sample of origin, sequenced in a study of human T cells and chemical hapten exposure. Time point defined: patch test 3, about 24 weeks after DPC sensitization. Treatment meaning: therapeutic diphenylcyclopropenone sensitization with weekly scalp DPC. Each CDR3 protein gets one entry after TCRdb re-called the RACE reads with MiXCR. The sample has some 96,000 distinct CDR3 sequences; 25% to 30% are singletons. The sample was whole blood, taken in connection with sensitization to the hapten diphenylcyclopropenone (DPC). The receptors derive from a man between 35 and 55 years old with alopecia areata. Some clones in this sample may be carry-over from other donors' samples.

This clonotype has more than one count but fewer than ten. The chain joins TRBV7-3 to TRBJ2-1; 8 positions agree with TRBD2. The CDR3 runs 18 residues. V was pared by 1 base and J by 7 bases, with 15 bases of the junction left unmatched. Germline V gene sequence: CDR1 SGHTA, CDR2 FQGTGA. CDR3 DNA sequence: TGTGCCAGCAGCTTAAACAGCGGGAGTGGTATTGGGGTAAATGAGCAGTTCTTC. This encodes CASSLNSGSGIGVNEQFF.

The rearrangement uses TRBV28 and TRBJ1-4; D gene ambiguous. CDR1 is MDHEN and CDR2 is SYDVKM in the germline V gene. The CDR3 extends over 15 amino acids. Trimming removed 5 bases at V and 0 bases at J, with 10 bases between. CDR3 region: CASSPLSATNEKLFF. DNA of the CDR3: TGTGCCAGCAGTCCCCTTTCGGCAACTAATGAAAAACTGTTTTTT. The full variable domain, in which reference TRBV28 and TRBJ1-4 provide the parts outside the CDR3, is DVKVTQSSRYLVKRTGEKVFLECVQDMDHENMFWYRQDPGLGLRLIYFSYDVKMKEKGDIPEGYSVSREKKERFSLILESASTNQTSMYLCASSPLSATNEKLFFGSGTQLSVL.

The table lists this clonotype with a few counts. One end of the junction varies from germline; a read error may be responsible. The chain has TRBV27 and TRBJ1-5; D is uncertain. Germline V gene lookup returns CDR1 MNHEY and CDR2 SMNVEV (reference sequence). This CDR3 has 16 amino acids. As DNA, the CDR3 is TGTGCCAGCAGAAGATATGCGGCCGTCGGCAATCAGCCACAGCATTTT. Translating gives CASRRYAAVGNQPQHF.

The rearrangement links TRBV7-3 to TRBJ2-5; 9 bases match TRBD2. V dropped 4 bases and J dropped 5; count of bases not matched to a gene: 11. The CDR3 runs to 16 residues. From germline, CDR1 is SGHTA and CDR2 FQGTGA. The CDR3 region has the DNA TGTGCCAGCAGCTCCAAGAAGACTAGCGGAGGGGAGACCCAGTACTTC. It specifies CASSSKKTSGGETQYF.

The rearrangement links TRBV7-8 to TRBJ2-3, with D hard to call. The CDR3 covers 16 residues. V lost 1 base, J lost 1 base, and 12 bases lay in between. The germline gives CDR1 SGHVS, CDR2 FQNEAQ. As DNA, the CDR3 is TGTGCCAGCAGCTTAGACGCTGCCTCTGGCACAGATACGCAGTATTTT. The encoded protein is CASSLDAASGTDTQYF.

V and J are TRBV5-4 and TRBJ1-1, with 7 bases fitting TRBD1. V was clipped by 4 bases and J by 7 bases; unmatched bases: 7. There are 13 residues in the CDR3. The germline gives CDR1 SGHNT, CDR2 YYREEE (reference sequence). The CDR3 DNA is TGTGCCAGCAGCGGCTACAGGGGACGTGAAGCTTTCTTT. Translation gives CASSGYRGREAFF.

This clonotype was observed a handful of times. The chain combines TRBV11-2 with TRBJ2-3, with D tentatively TRBD1 or TRBD2 (5 bases each). V lost 5 bases and J 6 bases, leaving 12 bases between the germline ends. Germline CDR1 and CDR2: SGHAT and FQNNGV. The CDR3 has 13 amino acids. The CDR3 DNA reads as TGTGCCAGCAGCCCTGGGGGTATCGATACGCAGTATTTT. This sequence encodes CASSPGGIDTQYF.

The chain uses TRBV28 and TRBJ1-6; 7 nucleotides line up with TRBD1. CDR1 is MDHEN and CDR2 is SYDVKM in the germline V gene. The CDR3 covers 12 residues. V dropped 8 bases and J dropped 7; count of bases not matched to a gene: 2. The CDR3 region is CASGTENSPLHF. The CDR3 DNA sequence: TGTGCCAGCGGGACAGAGAATTCACCCCTCCACTTT.

The gene calls are TRBV6-6 and TRBJ2-5, with D possibly matching TRBD1 (8 bases). The V end lost 4 bases, the J end lost 5 bases, and 14 bases lay between the germline ends. Germline CDR1 MNHNY, CDR2 SVGAGI (reference sequence). The CDR3 is 14 residues long. For the CDR3, the DNA is TGTGCCAGCAGTTCCGGACAGGGAGGGGAGACCCAGTACTTC. Protein: CASSSGQGGETQYF.

The rearrangement joins TRBV12-3 or TRBV12-4 to TRBJ1-5, with D perhaps TRBD1 (6 bases). CDR3 size: 16 residues. Trimming removed 3 bases from V and 4 bases from J, with 16 bases in between. CDR3 residues: CASSFIQGGVNQPQHF. The CDR3 DNA reads as TGTGCCAGCAGTTTTATACAGGGAGGGGTAAATCAGCCCCAGCATTTT.

The chain uses TRBV6-1 and TRBJ1-2; 7 positions agree with TRBD1. CDR1 is MNHNS and CDR2 is SASEGT in the germline V gene. The CDR3 has 16 residues. The J segment lost 0 bases and the V segment lost 1 base, leaving 5 bases of the junction unmatched. The CDR3 reads CASSEEYTGANYGYTF. The DNA for the CDR3 is TGTGCCAGCAGTGAAGAGTATACAGGGGCTAACTATGGCTACACCTTC.

The chain links TRBV6-5 to TRBJ2-2; TRBD1 matches at 12 bases. Germline CDR1 MNHEY, CDR2 SVGAGI. Trimming took 4 bases from V and 5 from J; bases not matched to a gene: 14. The CDR3 consists of 19 residues. The CDR3 loop is CASSSPGGTGGAGTGELFF. CDR3 coding DNA: TGTGCCAGCAGTTCCCCGGGAGGGACAGGGGGCGCGGGGACCGGGGAGCTGTTTTTT.

The chain carries TRBV5-1 and TRBJ1-3; 11 nucleotides line up with TRBD1. V trimming: 4 bases; J trimming: 4 bases; junction bases outside the gene matches: 7. The CDR3 sequence is 16 residues long. Germline V CDR1 and CDR2: SGHRS, YFSETQ. Here the CDR3 reads CASSADRGLEGNTIYF. CDR3 DNA: TGCGCCAGCAGCGCGGACAGGGGGCTGGAAGGAAACACCATATATTTT.

This clonotype was seen a handful of times. The V and J genes are TRBV28 and TRBJ1-1, with TRBD1 identical over 7 bases. Trimming at V came to 6 bases and at J to 7 bases, leaving 11 bases not matched to a gene. CDR1 is MDHEN, CDR2 SYDVKM, per germline. The CDR3 spans 14 residues. The DNA for the CDR3 is TGTGCCAGCAGCTTAATACAGGGGTTGAGTGAAGCTTTCTTT. Translating gives CASSLIQGLSEAFF.

This clonotype came up once. The rearrangement uses TRBV15 and TRBJ2-3; D is uncertain. The germline V and J ends were trimmed by 5 bases and 3 bases, with 18 bases remaining between them. The CDR3 runs to 16 residues. CDR1 is LNHNV and CDR2 is YYDKDF in the germline V gene (reference sequence). CDR3 loop: CATSADLRLRTDTQYF. The CDR3 DNA is TGTGCCACCAGCGCGGACCTCCGATTGCGGACAGATACGCAGTATTTT.

The CDR3 DNA follows: TGTGCCAGCAGTTTAGCGGGGACAGGGAAAGGAAATGAGCAGTTCTTC. Protein product: CASSLAGTGKGNEQFF. V and J are TRBV12-3 or TRBV12-4 and TRBJ2-1; 9 bases match TRBD1. This CDR3 is 16 amino acids long. J gave up 7 bases and V 0 bases, and 7 bases lay outside the gene matches.

This clonotype was seen more than once but under ten times. V is TRBV12-3 or TRBV12-4 and J is TRBJ1-5; D gene uncertain. The length of the CDR3 is 13 residues. Between the trimmed V and J ends, which lost 5 bases and 0 bases, there was a span of 5 bases. The DNA for the CDR3 is TGTGCCAGCAGTACCAATAGCAATCAGCCCCAGCATTTT. It yields the protein CASSTNSNQPQHF.

CDR3 nucleotides: TGTGCCAGCAGCAGGGACGGGACCCGCACAGATACGCAGTATTTT. It specifies CASSRDGTRTDTQYF. The chain is built from TRBV3-1 and TRBJ2-3; D may correspond to TRBD1 or TRBD2 (5 bases each). CDR3 length: 15 amino acids. The ends were cut back, 5 bases at V and 1 base at J, with 13 bases in the middle. Germline assignment: CDR1 LGHDT and CDR2 YNNKEL (reference sequence).

V gene TRBV28 combines with J gene TRBJ2-5; TRBD2 aligns across 8 bases. The CDR3 is made up of 15 amino acids. The trim removed 7 bases at V and 7 bases at J, leaving 14 bases unmatched. The germline V gene encodes CDR1 MDHEN and CDR2 SYDVKM. DNA of the CDR3: TGTGCCAGCAAGGATAGTAGCGGGGCATTGGGGACCCAGTACTTC. Amino acids: CASKDSSGALGTQYF.

This clonotype occurred a few times. CDR3 loop: CASSQDRRGRRTEAFF. The CDR3 nucleotides are TGTGCCAGCAGCCAAGATCGCAGGGGTCGGAGAACTGAAGCTTTCTTT. This rearrangement joins TRBV4-2 to TRBJ1-1; D is perhaps TRBD1 (6 bases). CDR1 and CDR2 from the germline V gene are LGHNA and YNFKEQ. V was pared by 0 bases and J by 5 bases, with 16 bases between. The CDR3 covers 16 residues.